This is a list of T cell receptor beta chains from one sample in a study of cytomegalovirus exposure and HLA in healthy donors. Assay: immunoSEQ multiplex PCR; the TCRdb copy retains only in-frame clones and omits some. The table includes roughly 190,000 clones, 81% detected once. Sequenced: PBMCs. The receptors originated from a middle-aged man in good health and CMV-seropositive. CDR3s include the opening cysteine and the closing phenylalanine or tryptophan. Each record gives: D gene, clone size, J gene, V gene, CDR3 protein, CDR3 DNA. The D gene is left open where the match is weak. Clone sizes are given selectively: once, few, many, or a class where the clone is expanded.

>-|few|TRBJ2-1|TRBV6-5
CASSYSSRGTYNEQFF
TGTGCCAGCAGTTACTCGAGTAGAGGGACCTACAATGAGCAGTTCTTC
>-|few|TRBJ1-2|TRBV5-4
CASSQPRENYGYTF
TGTGCCAGCAGCCAGCCCCGGGAGAACTATGGCTACACCTTC
>TRBD2|-|TRBJ2-3|TRBV4-2
CASSPGLAGFSGGTDTQYF
TGTGCCAGCAGCCCGGGACTAGCGGGATTTTCTGGGGGCACAGATACGCAGTATTTT
>-|-|TRBJ1-5|TRBV28
CASVLGGYSNQPQHF
TGTGCCAGCGTCTTGGGGGGTTATAGCAATCAGCCCCAGCATTTT
>TRBD1|-|TRBJ1-2|TRBV6-5
CASRPGTGYVGYTF
TGTGCCAGCAGACCCGGGACAGGGTACGTTGGCTACACCTTC
>-|-|TRBJ1-5|TRBV29-1
CSVGGNSNQPQHF
TGCAGCGTTGGAGGGAATAGCAATCAGCCCCAGCATTTT
>-|-|TRBJ1-1|TRBV11-3
CASSLGPLNTEAFF
TGTGCCAGCAGCTTAGGTCCCCTTAACACTGAAGCTTTCTTT
>-|-|TRBJ2-3|TRBV14
CASSQEGGFVAQYF
TGTGCCAGCAGCCAAGAGGGGGGATTCGTTGCGCAGTATTTT
>-|once|TRBJ2-1|TRBV2
CASSARDEQFF
TGTGCCAGCAGTGCCAGGGATGAGCAGTTCTTC
>TRBD1|-|TRBJ2-7|TRBV6-5
CASRDEGQNYEQYF
TGTGCCAGCAGGGACGAGGGACAGAACTACGAGCAGTACTTC
>-|few|TRBJ1-1|TRBV7-8
CASSLEAGPHTEAFF
TGTGCCAGCAGCTTAGAGGCAGGGCCCCACACTGAAGCTTTCTTT
>TRBD2|-|TRBJ2-7|TRBV5-1
CASRSLAGADEQYF
TGCGCCAGCAGGTCACTAGCGGGAGCCGACGAGCAGTACTTC
>-|-|TRBJ2-7|TRBV6-6
CASSPPMGPHYEQYF
TGTGCCAGCAGTCCGCCGATGGGGCCTCACTACGAGCAGTACTTC
>TRBD1|-|TRBJ2-7|TRBV19
CASSMGDSTYEQYF
TGTGCCAGTAGTATGGGGGACAGTACCTACGAGCAGTACTTC
>TRBD2|-|TRBJ2-1|TRBV9
CASSVASGSNYYNEQFF
TGTGCCAGCAGCGTAGCTAGCGGCTCCAACTACTACAATGAGCAGTTCTTC
>-|-|TRBJ1-5|TRBV2
CASRDSDQPQHF
TGTGCCAGCAGGGACAGCGATCAGCCCCAGCATTTT
>-|-|TRBJ2-2|TRBV7-2
CASCPQPGIDTGELFF
TGTGCCAGCTGCCCTCAACCCGGGATCGACACCGGGGAGCTGTTTTTT
>TRBD2|-|TRBJ2-3|TRBV5-8
CASSTSGGSTDTQYF
TGTGCCAGCAGCACTAGCGGAGGTAGCACAGATACGCAGTATTTT
>TRBD1|-|TRBJ1-6|TRBV7-9
CASSLDSGGISPLHF
TGTGCCAGCAGCTTAGATTCAGGGGGGATTTCACCCCTCCACTTT
>TRBD1|few|TRBJ1-1|TRBV28
CASSYLPTGEGNTEAFF
TGTGCCAGCAGTTACTTACCGACAGGGGAGGGGAACACTGAAGCTTTCTTT
>TRBD2|-|TRBJ2-1|TRBV5-1
CASSLGVAGDYEQFF
TGCGCCAGCAGCTTGGGAGTAGCGGGAGACTATGAGCAGTTCTTC
>-|-|TRBJ1-5|TRBV7-2
CASSLGLNSNQPQHF
TGTGCCAGCAGCTTGGGCCTAAATAGCAATCAGCCCCAGCATTTT
>TRBD1|-|TRBJ1-2|TRBV6-6
CASSPRTGDGYTF
TGTGCCAGCAGTCCAAGGACAGGGGATGGCTACACCTTC
>-|-|TRBJ2-5|TRBV5-1
CASSPRQEQYQETQYF
TGCGCCAGCAGCCCAAGACAGGAACAGTACCAAGAGACCCAGTACTTC
>TRBD1|once|TRBJ2-2|TRBV7-2
CASSLADLDRGSVNTGELFF
TGTGCCAGCAGCTTAGCCGATCTCGACAGGGGCAGTGTTAACACCGGGGAGCTGTTTTTT
>TRBD1|-|TRBJ1-2|TRBV6-5
CASSPAGDRGYGYTF
TGTGCCAGCAGTCCCGCGGGGGACAGGGGCTATGGCTACACCTTC
>-|few|TRBJ2-7|TRBV5-6
CASSLTGVSYEQYF
TGTGCCAGCAGCTTGACGGGAGTTTCCTACGAGCAGTACTTC
>TRBD1|-|TRBJ1-2|TRBV18
CASSPSGQGFHGYTF
TGTGCCAGCTCACCTTCAGGACAGGGATTTCACGGCTACACCTTC
>-|-|TRBJ2-7|TRBV15
CATSRGGDRSVNEQYF
TGTGCCACCAGCAGGGGGGGGGACAGGAGTGTCAACGAGCAGTACTTC
>TRBD1|-|TRBJ1-1|TRBV5-1
CASSRIPGTGNTEAFF
TGCGCCAGCAGCCGTATCCCCGGGACAGGGAACACTGAAGCTTTCTTT
>TRBD2|-|TRBJ2-3|TRBV28
CASSFLAEGTDTQYF
TGTGCCAGCAGTTTCCTAGCGGAGGGCACAGATACGCAGTATTTT
>TRBD1|-|TRBJ2-3|TRBV6-1
CASRGAGTGTDTQYF
TGTGCCAGCAGGGGAGCCGGGACAGGGACAGATACGCAGTATTTT
>TRBD1|few|TRBJ1-1|TRBV7-3
CASSPRGDTEAFF
TGTGCCAGCAGCCCCAGGGGGGATACTGAAGCTTTCTTT
>TRBD2|-|TRBJ2-7|TRBV7-8
CASSGGRGGTYEQYF
TGTGCCAGCAGTGGGGGGCGGGGGGGGACCTACGAGCAGTACTTC
>TRBD1|-|TRBJ1-2|TRBV10-3
CAISGDRGIGYTF
TGTGCCATCAGCGGGGACAGGGGGATTGGCTACACCTTC
>TRBD1|few|TRBJ2-7|TRBV18
CASSLAGTGVYEQYF
TGTGCCAGCTCACTGGCCGGGACAGGGGTCTACGAGCAGTACTTC
>-|-|TRBJ2-1|TRBV7-2
CASSLQGTNEQFF
TGTGCCAGCAGCTTACAGGGTACGAATGAGCAGTTCTTC
>TRBD1|-|TRBJ2-7|TRBV11-2
CASSETGGSSYEQYF
TGTGCCAGCAGCGAAACAGGGGGCTCCTCCTACGAGCAGTACTTC
>TRBD2|-|TRBJ2-3|TRBV29-1
CSVDKRTSSADTQYF
TGCAGCGTTGACAAAAGGACTAGCAGCGCAGATACGCAGTATTTT
>-|-|TRBJ2-1|TRBV7-3
CASSSRDNEQFF
TGTGCCAGCAGCTCCCGGGACAATGAGCAGTTCTTC
>TRBD2|-|TRBJ2-1|TRBV29-1
CSVRRTSSDEQFF
TGCAGCGTAAGGAGGACTAGTTCGGATGAGCAGTTCTTC
>TRBD2|-|TRBJ2-7|TRBV5-4
CASSLLSGRDAYEQYF
TGTGCCAGCAGCCTCCTAAGCGGGAGGGACGCCTACGAGCAGTACTTC
>TRBD1|-|TRBJ2-7|TRBV19
CASSWTGDQGEQYF
TGTGCCAGTAGTTGGACAGGAGATCAAGGTGAGCAGTACTTC
>-|-|TRBJ2-5|TRBV18
CASSPLSLVETQYF
TGTGCCAGCTCACCATTGTCACTGGTGGAGACCCAGTACTTC
>-|-|TRBJ1-5|TRBV6-1
CASSGGLYSNQPQHF
TGTGCCAGCAGTGGAGGACTGTATAGCAATCAGCCCCAGCATTTT
>-|-|TRBJ1-2|TRBV10-3
CAISGTSYGYTF
TGTGCCATCAGTGGGACATCCTATGGCTACACCTTC
>TRBD1|-|TRBJ1-1|TRBV28
CASSRQGNTEAFF
TGTGCCAGCAGCCGACAGGGGAACACTGAAGCTTTCTTT
>-|-|TRBJ2-3|TRBV10-1
CASSVPPRTGTRGWPCTDTQYF
TGCGCCAGCAGTGTCCCCCCCCGTACAGGGACCAGGGGATGGCCATGCACAGATACGCAGTATTTT
>TRBD1|-|TRBJ1-1|TRBV7-9
CASSFGTGVPNTEAFF
TGTGCCAGCAGCTTCGGAACAGGGGTACCGAACACTGAAGCTTTCTTT
>-|-|TRBJ2-3|TRBV2
CASSEVLPEGTDTQYF
TGTGCCAGCAGTGAGGTGCTTCCTGAGGGCACAGATACGCAGTATTTT